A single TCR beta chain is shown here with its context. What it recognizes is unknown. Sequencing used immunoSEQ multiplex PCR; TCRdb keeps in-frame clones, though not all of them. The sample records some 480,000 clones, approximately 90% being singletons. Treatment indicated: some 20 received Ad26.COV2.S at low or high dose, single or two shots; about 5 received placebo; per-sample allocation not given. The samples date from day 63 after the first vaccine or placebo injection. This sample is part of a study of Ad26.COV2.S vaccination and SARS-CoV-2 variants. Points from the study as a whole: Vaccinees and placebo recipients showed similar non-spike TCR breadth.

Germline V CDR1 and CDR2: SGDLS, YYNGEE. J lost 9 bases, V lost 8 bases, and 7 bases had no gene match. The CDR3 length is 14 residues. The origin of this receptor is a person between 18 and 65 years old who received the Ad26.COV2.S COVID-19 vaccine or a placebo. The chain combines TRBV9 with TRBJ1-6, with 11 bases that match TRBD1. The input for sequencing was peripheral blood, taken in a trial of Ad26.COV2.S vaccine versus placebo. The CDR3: CASGQGALSSPLHF. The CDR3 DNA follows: TGTGCCAGTGGACAGGGGGCACTTTCTTCACCCCTCCACTTT. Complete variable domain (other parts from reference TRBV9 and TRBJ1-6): DSGVTQTPKHLITATGQRVTLRCSPRSGDLSVYWYQQSLDQGLQFLIQYYNGEERAKGNILERFSAQQFPDLHSELNLSSLELGDSALYFCASGQGALSSPLHFGNGTRLTVT.